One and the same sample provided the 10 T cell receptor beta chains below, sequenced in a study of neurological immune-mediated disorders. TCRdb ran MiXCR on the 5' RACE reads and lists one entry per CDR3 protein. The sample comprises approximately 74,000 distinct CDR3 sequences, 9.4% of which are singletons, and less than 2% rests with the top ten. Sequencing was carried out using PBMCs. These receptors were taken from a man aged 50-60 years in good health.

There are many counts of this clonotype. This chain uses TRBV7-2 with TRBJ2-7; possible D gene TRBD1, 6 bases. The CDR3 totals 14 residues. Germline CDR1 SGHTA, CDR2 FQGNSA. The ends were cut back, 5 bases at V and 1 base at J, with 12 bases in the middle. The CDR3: CASSQGQFSYEQYF. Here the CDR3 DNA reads TGTGCCAGCAGCCAAGGACAGTTTTCCTACGAGCAGTACTTC. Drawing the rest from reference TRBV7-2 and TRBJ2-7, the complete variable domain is GAGVSQSPSNKVTEKGKDVELRCDPISGHTALYWYRQSLGQGLEFLIYFQGNSAPDKSGLPSDRFSAERTGGSVSTLTIQRTQQEDSAVYLCASSQGQFSYEQYFGPGTRLTVT.

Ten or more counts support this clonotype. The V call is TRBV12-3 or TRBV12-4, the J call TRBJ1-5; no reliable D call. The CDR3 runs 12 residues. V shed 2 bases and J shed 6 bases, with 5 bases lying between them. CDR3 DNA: TGTGCCAGCAGTTTAAACCGTCAGCCCCAGCATTTT. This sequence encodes CASSLNRQPQHF.

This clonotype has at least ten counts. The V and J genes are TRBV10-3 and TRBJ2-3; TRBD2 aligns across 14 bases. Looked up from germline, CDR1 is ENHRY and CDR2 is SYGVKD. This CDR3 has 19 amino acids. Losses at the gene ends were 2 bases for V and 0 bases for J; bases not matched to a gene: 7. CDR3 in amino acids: CAISENTGTSGSSTDTQYF. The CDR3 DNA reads TGTGCCATCAGTGAGAACACTGGGACTAGCGGGAGTAGCACAGATACGCAGTATTTT.

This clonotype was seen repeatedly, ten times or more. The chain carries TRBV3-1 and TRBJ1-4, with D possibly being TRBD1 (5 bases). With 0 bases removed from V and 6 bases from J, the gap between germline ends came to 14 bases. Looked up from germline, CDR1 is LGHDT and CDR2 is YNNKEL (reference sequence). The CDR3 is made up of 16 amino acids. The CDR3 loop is CASSQDPGLTYEKLFF. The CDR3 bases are TGTGCCAGCAGCCAAGATCCAGGGCTCACCTATGAAAAACTGTTTTTT.

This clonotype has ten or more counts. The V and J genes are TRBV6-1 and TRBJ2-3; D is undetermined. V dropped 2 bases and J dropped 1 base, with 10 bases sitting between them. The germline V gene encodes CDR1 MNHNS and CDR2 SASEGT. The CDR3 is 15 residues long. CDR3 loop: CASSEQKVGTDTQYF. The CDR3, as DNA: TGTGCCAGCAGTGAACAGAAGGTGGGCACAGATACGCAGTATTTT.

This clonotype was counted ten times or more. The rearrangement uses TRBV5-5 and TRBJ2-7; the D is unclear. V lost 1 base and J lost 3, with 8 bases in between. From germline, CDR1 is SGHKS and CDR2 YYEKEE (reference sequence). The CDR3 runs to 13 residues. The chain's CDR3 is CASSLNSHYEQYF. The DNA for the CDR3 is TGTGCCAGCAGCTTGAACAGCCACTACGAGCAGTACTTC.

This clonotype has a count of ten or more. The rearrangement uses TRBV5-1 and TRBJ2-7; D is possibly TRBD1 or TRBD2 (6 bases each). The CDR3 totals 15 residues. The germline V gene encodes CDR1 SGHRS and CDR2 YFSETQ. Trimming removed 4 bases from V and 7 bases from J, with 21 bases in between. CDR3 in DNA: TGCGCCAGCAGCCCGCCGGGGGCGCGGTTCCTAGAGCAGTACTTC. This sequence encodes CASSPPGARFLEQYF. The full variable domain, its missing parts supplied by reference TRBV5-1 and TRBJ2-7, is KAGVTQTPRYLIKTRGQQVTLSCSPISGHRSVSWYQQTPGQGLQFLFEYFSETQRNKGNFPGRFSGRQFSNSRSEMNVSTLELGDSALYLCASSPPGARFLEQYFGPGTRLTVT.

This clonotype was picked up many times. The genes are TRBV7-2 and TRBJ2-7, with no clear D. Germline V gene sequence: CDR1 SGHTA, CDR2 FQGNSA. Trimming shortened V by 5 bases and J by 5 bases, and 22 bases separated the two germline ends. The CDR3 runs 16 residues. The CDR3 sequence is CASSRRLSETQDEQYF. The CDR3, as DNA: TGTGCCAGCAGCCGCCGGTTGTCGGAAACCCAGGACGAGCAGTACTTC.

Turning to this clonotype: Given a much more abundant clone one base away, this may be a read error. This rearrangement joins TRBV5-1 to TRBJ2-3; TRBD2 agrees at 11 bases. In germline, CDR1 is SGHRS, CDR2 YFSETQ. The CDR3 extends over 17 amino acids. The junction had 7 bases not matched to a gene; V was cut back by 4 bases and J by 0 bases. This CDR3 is CASSQELAGASTDTQYF. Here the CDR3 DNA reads TGCGCCAGCAGCCAGGAACTAGCGGGGGCTAGCACAGATACGCAGTATTTT.

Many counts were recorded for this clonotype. This CDR3 is CASSLGGTAYEQYF. CDR3 coding DNA: TGTGCCAGCAGCTTAGGCGGGACAGCCTACGAGCAGTACTTC. V usage is TRBV7-9 and J usage is TRBJ2-7; TRBD1 is a possible D gene (7 bases). Trimming took off 1 base at V and 2 bases at J, with 9 bases between the two ends. The CDR3 has 14 amino acids. From germline, CDR1 is SEHNR and CDR2 FQNEAQ (reference sequence).